A single sample is the source of the 24 T cell receptor beta chains below, sequenced in a study of human T cells and chemical hapten exposure. One entry per CDR3 protein results from TCRdb running MiXCR on the RACE reads. Seen here are some 70,000 distinct CDR3 sequences, approximately 29% observed once, and the top ten hold around 8.9%. Specified time point: patch test 1, 2 weeks after DPC sensitization. Indicated treatment: therapeutic diphenylcyclopropenone sensitization with weekly scalp DPC. Specimen: whole blood, collected in connection with sensitization to the hapten diphenylcyclopropenone (DPC). The receptors here all came from a man in his forties with alopecia areata. Some clones in this sample may be carry-over from other donors' samples.

This clonotype appeared a few times. This rearrangement joins TRBV28 to TRBJ2-5, with 10 bases matching TRBD1. Losses at the gene ends were 5 bases for V and 5 bases for J; bases not matched to a gene: 5. Per germline, CDR1 MDHEN and CDR2 SYDVKM. This CDR3 is 14 amino acids long. CDR3 region: CASSRTGGSETQYF. Here the CDR3 DNA reads TGTGCCAGCAGTCGGACAGGGGGATCGGAGACCCAGTACTTC.

Only a few counts were recorded for this clonotype. The chain uses TRBV7-2 and TRBJ1-2; 9 bases are a match to TRBD1. The trim removed 4 bases at V and 4 bases at J, leaving 7 bases unmatched. The CDR3 covers 15 residues. Germline CDR1 is SGHTA and CDR2 is FQGNSA. The CDR3 nucleotides read TGTGCCAGCAGCTCCGCAGGACAGGGGTCCTATGGCTACACCTTC. Translating it yields CASSSAGQGSYGYTF.

This chain uses TRBV4-1 with TRBJ2-1; TRBD1 agrees at 9 bases. Germline V gives CDR1 MGHRA, CDR2 YSYEKL. J lost 7 bases, V lost 0 bases, and 10 bases had no gene match. This CDR3 comprises 17 residues. CDR3 nucleotide sequence: TGCGCCAGCAGCCAAGATTACCGGACAGGGGTTGGGAATGAGCAGTTCTTC. Translation: CASSQDYRTGVGNEQFF.

This chain joins TRBV28 and TRBJ1-1, with unresolved D. This CDR3 contains 12 residues. Germline values: CDR1 MDHEN, CDR2 SYDVKM. With 3 bases removed from V and 12 bases from J, the gap between germline ends came to 14 bases. The chain's CDR3 is CASSFGGRGTFF. The DNA of the CDR3 is TGTGCCAGCAGTTTTGGTGGGCGCGGAACTTTCTTT.

The genes are TRBV3-1 and TRBJ2-3; D is unresolved. Trimming shortened V by 5 bases and J by 5 bases, and 8 bases separated the two germline ends. This CDR3 has 12 amino acids. Germline V CDR1 and CDR2: LGHDT, YNNKEL (reference sequence). The CDR3 nucleotides read TGTGCCAGCAGCGAAGTCAGAGATACGCAGTATTTT. Translating gives CASSEVRDTQYF.

The CDR3 nucleotides are TGCAGTGCTAGAAACCTGGGACTAGCGGCCCTTTTGAGCTCCTACAATGAGCAGTTCTTC. The encoded protein is CSARNLGLAALLSSYNEQFF. J is TRBJ2-1 and V is TRBV20-1; 11 positions match TRBD2. Trimming removed 2 bases from V and 0 bases from J; junction bases left unmatched: 15. This CDR3 has 20 amino acids. CDR1 and CDR2 (germline): DFQATT, SNEGSKA (reference sequence).

This chain uses TRBV15 with TRBJ1-5; the match to TRBD1 covers 7 bases. J lost 1 base, V lost 1 base, and 4 bases had no gene match. Germline V gives CDR1 LNHNV, CDR2 YYDKDF (reference sequence). The CDR3 runs 16 residues. For the CDR3, the DNA is TGTGCCACCAGCAGAGGACAGGGCTGGAGCAATCAGCCCCAGCATTTT. Translated, it gives CATSRGQGWSNQPQHF.

This clonotype showed up just a few times. This chain links TRBV6-1 with TRBJ1-5; 7 nucleotides align to TRBD1. J was trimmed by 5 bases and V by 6 bases; bases with no gene match: 7. There are 14 residues in the CDR3. From germline, CDR1 is MNHNS and CDR2 SASEGT. The CDR3 sequence: CASSDGQAYQPQHF. Here the CDR3 DNA reads TGTGCCAGCAGCGATGGACAGGCGTATCAGCCCCAGCATTTT.

There are a few counts of this clonotype. The genes are TRBV6-1 and TRBJ1-6; 9 bases are shared with TRBD1. Germline loops: CDR1 MNHNS, CDR2 SASEGT. V was pared by 5 bases and J by 8 bases, with 4 bases of the junction left unmatched. The CDR3 is made up of 14 amino acids. CDR3 nucleotides: TGTGCCAGCAGTCGGGACAGGGCGTATTCACCCCTCCACTTT. This encodes CASSRDRAYSPLHF.

The rearrangement uses TRBV11-2 and TRBJ2-7, with D unresolved. The germline V gene encodes CDR1 SGHAT and CDR2 FQNNGV. This CDR3 region has 13 residues. V lost 3 bases and J lost 2, with 8 bases in between. CDR3 residues: CASSLPGAYEQYF. In DNA form, the CDR3 reads TGTGCCAGCAGCTTGCCAGGAGCCTACGAGCAGTACTTC.

This clonotype showed up just a few times. V gene TRBV6-2 or TRBV6-3 combines with J gene TRBJ2-7; D perhaps matches TRBD2 (6 bases). Trimming left V 0 bases short and J 9 bases short, with 15 bases between. The CDR3 runs to 14 residues. The germline V gene encodes CDR1 MNHEY and CDR2 SVGEGT. The CDR3 sequence: CASSYSGMLASQYF. The DNA for the CDR3 is TGTGCCAGCAGTTACTCGGGAATGCTAGCGTCGCAGTACTTC.

This clonotype came up a few times. The chain combines TRBV6-5 with TRBJ2-3; 7 bases match TRBD2. The CDR3 is 16 residues long. Trimming at V came to 0 bases and at J to 0 bases, leaving 3 bases not matched to a gene. Germline loops: CDR1 MNHEY, CDR2 SVGAGI. The CDR3: CASSYSGRESTDTQYF. CDR3 DNA: TGTGCCAGCAGTTACTCGGGGCGGGAGAGCACAGATACGCAGTATTTT.

V gene TRBV20-1 combines with J gene TRBJ2-1; 15 bases are shared with TRBD2. The germline CDR1 and CDR2 sequences are DFQATT and SNEGSKA (reference sequence). The CDR3 is 14 amino acids. The V gene end was trimmed by 6 bases and the J gene end by 15 bases; junction bases not matched to a gene: 12. The CDR3 loop is CSAAPGLAGGGRFF. CDR3 DNA sequence: TGCAGTGCGGCGCCGGGACTAGCGGGAGGCGGCCGGTTCTTC.

This clonotype was counted between two and nine times. DNA for the CDR3: TGTGCCAGCAGCCAAGGCGGGGCCGGCTATGAGCAGTTCTTC. Protein sequence: CASSQGGAGYEQFF. The chain couples TRBV3-1 to TRBJ2-1; D possibly corresponds to TRBD2 (6 bases). Trimming took off 1 base at V and 8 bases at J, with 12 bases between the two ends. From germline, CDR1 is LGHDT and CDR2 YNNKEL (reference sequence). The CDR3 consists of 14 residues.

J is TRBJ2-7 and V is TRBV11-2, with 10 bases matching TRBD2. J gave up 4 bases and V 1 base, and 4 bases lay outside the gene matches. The CDR3 spans 15 residues. Germline V gene data show CDR1 as SGHAT and CDR2 as FQNNGV. CDR3 sequence: CASSLGTSGIYEQYF. The CDR3, as DNA: TGTGCCAGCAGCTTAGGTACTAGCGGGATTTACGAGCAGTACTTC.

The chain links TRBV3-1 to TRBJ2-2; D ambiguous. V shed 0 bases and J shed 4 bases, with 6 bases lying between them. Germline V gene data show CDR1 as LGHDT and CDR2 as YNNKEL (reference sequence). The CDR3 covers 14 residues. CDR3 coding DNA: TGTGCCAGCAGCCAAGATTCGACCACCGGGGAGCTGTTTTTT. Translation gives CASSQDSTTGELFF.

The chain uses TRBV20-1 and TRBJ2-4; 13 bases match TRBD2. J lost 8 bases, V lost 5 bases, and 6 bases had no gene match. CDR3 length: 14 residues. CDR1 and CDR2 from the germline V gene are DFQATT and SNEGSKA (reference sequence). For the CDR3, the DNA is TGCAGTGCTCGGACTAGCGGGAGCATGGACATTCAGTACTTC. This codes for CSARTSGSMDIQYF.

A few counts support this clonotype. The chain uses TRBV5-1 and TRBJ1-1; D is undetermined. V was trimmed by 2 bases and J by 7 bases, leaving 6 bases between them. Looked up from germline, CDR1 is SGHRS and CDR2 is YFSETQ. The CDR3 is 11 amino acids. CDR3 in amino acids: CASSFGNEAFF. Here the CDR3 DNA reads TGCGCCAGCAGCTTCGGGAATGAAGCTTTCTTT.

This clonotype was recorded a few times. The J gene is TRBJ2-1, the V gene TRBV18; 7 nucleotides align to TRBD1. From germline, CDR1 is KGHSH and CDR2 LQKENI. There are 15 residues in the CDR3. The V gene end was trimmed by 3 bases and the J gene end by 0 bases; junction bases not matched to a gene: 2. The CDR3 loop reads CASSPGQSSYNEQFF. In nucleotides, the CDR3 is TGTGCCAGCTCACCGGGACAGAGCTCCTACAATGAGCAGTTCTTC.

The V and J genes are TRBV28 and TRBJ2-1; unclear D gene. The V and J ends lost 4 bases and 0 bases respectively, with 13 bases between them. Germline V gene lookup returns CDR1 MDHEN and CDR2 SYDVKM. This CDR3 has 16 amino acids. The CDR3 sequence is CASSSPRSSSYNEQFF. In nucleotides, the CDR3 is TGTGCCAGCAGTTCCCCGAGGTCGAGCTCCTACAATGAGCAGTTCTTC.

The CDR3 loop reads CASSLAGSEVSYTF. Written as DNA, the CDR3 is TGTGCCAGCAGCTTAGCAGGATCGGAGGTGAGCTACACCTTC. J is TRBJ1-2 and V is TRBV7-2; D gene ambiguous. V lost 0 bases and J lost 9, with 14 bases in between. This CDR3 region has 14 residues. Germline-derived CDR1 and CDR2 are SGHTA and FQGNSA.

In this sample, this clonotype turned up many times. The chain joins TRBV7-2 to TRBJ2-5; 8 bases are shared with TRBD1. CDR3 length: 15 amino acids. Looked up from germline, CDR1 is SGHTA and CDR2 is FQGNSA. V shed 1 base, J shed 4 bases, and the junction held 5 bases outside the gene matches. In DNA, the CDR3 is TGTGCCAGCAGCTTAGTAGACAGGGGCGGAGAGACCCAGTACTTC. It encodes CASSLVDRGGETQYF.

Turning to this clonotype: Germline is not matched at one junction end, which may reflect a read error. This rearrangement joins TRBV12-3 or TRBV12-4 to TRBJ2-1; 11 bases line up with TRBD2. CDR3 size: 11 residues. In DNA, the CDR3 is TGTGCCAGCAGTCTAGCGGGAGGGCAGTTCTTC. It encodes CASSLAGGQFF.

The chain uses TRBV5-6 and TRBJ2-7; D is perhaps TRBD1 (5 bases). The V end lost 2 bases, the J end lost 4 bases, and 13 bases lay between the germline ends. Per germline, CDR1 SGHDT and CDR2 YYEEEE. This CDR3 contains 14 residues. This chain's CDR3 is CASSLGQGEYEQYF. CDR3 sequence (DNA): TGTGCCAGCAGCTTAGGCCAGGGTGAATACGAGCAGTACTTC. Together with reference TRBV5-6 and TRBJ2-7, the CDR3 gives the full variable domain: DAGVTQSPTHLIKTRGQQVTLRCSPKSGHDTVSWYQQALGQGPQFIFQYYEEEERQRGNFPDRFSGHQFPNYSSELNVNALLLGDSALYLCASSLGQGEYEQYFGPGTRLTVT.